A selection of T cell receptor beta chains follows, all from one sample in a study of radiotherapy plus CTLA-4 blockade in lung cancer. The method was immunoSEQ multiplex PCR; TCRdb's version includes in-frame clones alone and lacks a portion of them. The profile covers about 49,000 clones, with about 85% appearing a single time and roughly a quarter taken by the ten largest. Here the sequenced sample was peripheral blood, taken from a patient treated with radiotherapy plus ipilimumab. The receptors come from a human donor with non-small cell lung cancer whose response to radiotherapy plus ipilimumab could not be evaluated. Both conserved end residues are part of each CDR3. A D gene is named only where the DNA matches it firmly. Size is omitted from some rows. Given values are once, few, many or a class for expanded clones.

D,V,J,size,DNA,CDR3
NA,TRBV11-2,TRBJ2-7,NA,TGTGCCAGCAGCTTAGTTGTTCAGGGTCAGTACTTC,CASSLVVQGQYF
TRBD2,TRBV4-2,TRBJ2-1,NA,TGTGCCAGCAGCCGCCAACTAGCGGGTGAATACAATGAGCAGTTCTTC,CASSRQLAGEYNEQFF
TRBD2,TRBV5-1,TRBJ2-3,NA,TGCGCCAGCAGCTTGGGCTGGACTAGCGGGACCCCAGATACGCAGTATTTT,CASSLGWTSGTPDTQYF
NA,TRBV6-5,TRBJ1-1,NA,TGTGCCAGCAGGACGGGGGTCAGTGCTGAAGCTTTCTTT,CASRTGVSAEAFF
NA,TRBV20-1,TRBJ1-5,NA,TGCAGTGCTCATAGGGGCGGGACCCAGCATTTT,CSAHRGGTQHF
TRBD1,TRBV7-2,TRBJ1-5,NA,TGTGCCAGCAGCAACATTGGGACAGGTCAGCAGCATTTT,CASSNIGTGQQHF
NA,TRBV5-1,TRBJ2-7,NA,TGCGCCAGCAGCTTAGGTGCCCCGGAGGGGAACGAGCAGTACTTC,CASSLGAPEGNEQYF
NA,TRBV7-6,TRBJ1-1,NA,TGTGCCAGCAGCTCTGGCCGACTCGACTCAAGGGCTTTCTTT,CASSSGRLDSRAFF
TRBD1,TRBV9,TRBJ2-1,NA,TGTGCCAGCAGCCTGGGACAGCGACACAATGAGCAGTTCTTC,CASSLGQRHNEQFF
NA,TRBV6-6,TRBJ1-5,NA,TGTGCCAGCAGTTACTCTCAGGATAGCAATCAGCCCCAGCATTTT,CASSYSQDSNQPQHF
TRBD2,TRBV5-1,TRBJ2-1,once,TGCGCCAGCAGCTTGGGAACTAGCGGGAGTGTCAATGAGCAGTTCTTC,CASSLGTSGSVNEQFF
TRBD2,TRBV28,TRBJ2-1,NA,TGTGCCAGCAGTTTAGGAGACCGGGACTACTCCTACAATGAGCAGTTCTTC,CASSLGDRDYSYNEQFF
NA,TRBV29-1,TRBJ1-5,NA,TGCAGCGTAGCAATACAGGGATCCAGCCAGCCCCAGCATTTT,CSVAIQGSSQPQHF
TRBD2,TRBV4-1,TRBJ2-7,NA,TGCGCCAGCAGCCCGGGACTAGCGGAGCGTTTGGGGGAGCAGTACTTC,CASSPGLAERLGEQYF
NA,TRBV28,TRBJ1-1,NA,TGTGCCAGCAGTTTATATCAGGGAGGAGCTTTCTTT,CASSLYQGGAFF
TRBD1,TRBV27,TRBJ2-7,once,TGTGCCAGCAGTGACAGGGGCTACGAGCAGTACTTC,CASSDRGYEQYF
TRBD1,TRBV4-3,TRBJ1-4,NA,TGCGCCAGCAGCCTAGCAAGGGACAGTCTGGAAAAACTGTTTTTT,CASSLARDSLEKLFF
TRBD1,TRBV28,TRBJ1-6,NA,TGTGCCAGCAGATCTACAGGGGATTTCTATAATTCACCCCTCCACTTT,CASRSTGDFYNSPLHF
TRBD2,TRBV7-2,TRBJ2-3,once,TGTGCCAGCAGCTTAAGGGGCGGGAGTAAGGGAGATACGCAGTATTTT,CASSLRGGSKGDTQYF
TRBD1,TRBV4-2,TRBJ2-7,NA,TGTGCCAGCAGCCCGGGGACAGGGGCAGGGTACGAGCAGTACTTC,CASSPGTGAGYEQYF
TRBD2,TRBV28,TRBJ2-1,few,TGTGCCAGCAGTTTACGTGGTTATTGGCGGGAGAGCAATGAGCAGTTCTTC,CASSLRGYWRESNEQFF
TRBD2,TRBV4-3,TRBJ2-1,few,TGCGCCAGCAGCCACCAACTAGCGGGAGGAGGGAATGAGCAGTTCTTC,CASSHQLAGGGNEQFF
TRBD1,TRBV7-2,TRBJ1-5,once,TGTGCCAGCAGCTTAGCGACAGGGGGGAAGAGTCAGCCCCAGCATTTT,CASSLATGGKSQPQHF
NA,TRBV11-1,TRBJ1-3,NA,TGTGCCAGCAGCTTGAACGGAGGTGGAAACACCATATATTTT,CASSLNGGGNTIYF
NA,TRBV4-3,TRBJ2-1,NA,TGCGCCAGCAGCCCGGGACTTTCTCCCTTCAATGAGCAGTTCTTC,CASSPGLSPFNEQFF
NA,TRBV5-8,TRBJ2-7,NA,TGTGCCAGCAGCTTGGAGACTGCCTACGAGCAGTACTTC,CASSLETAYEQYF
NA,TRBV27,TRBJ2-7,NA,TGTGCCAGCAGTTTTCCCGGGACTCGGACCTACGAGCAGTACTTC,CASSFPGTRTYEQYF
TRBD1,TRBV9,TRBJ2-2,NA,TGTGCCAGCAGCGTACAAGACAGGGACACCGGGGAGCTGTTTTTT,CASSVQDRDTGELFF
NA,TRBV6-5,TRBJ1-5,NA,TGTGCCAGCAGATTGGGCCGGAATCAGCCCCAGCATTTT,CASRLGRNQPQHF
NA,TRBV6-4,TRBJ1-5,NA,TGTGCCAGCAGTGACGGCTCAGGGAATCAGCCCCAGCATTTT,CASSDGSGNQPQHF
TRBD1,TRBV6-6,TRBJ2-1,once,TGTGCCAGCAGTAAGGCCGGGACAGGGCCCTACAATGAGCAGTTCTTC,CASSKAGTGPYNEQFF
NA,TRBV5-5,TRBJ1-1,NA,TGTGCCAGCAGCTTGAATTCCATGAGGAACACTGAAGCTTTCTTT,CASSLNSMRNTEAFF
TRBD1,TRBV19,TRBJ1-2,once,TGTGCCAGTAGTACGACAGGGATATATGGCTACACCTTC,CASSTTGIYGYTF
TRBD1,TRBV7-2,TRBJ1-1,NA,TGTGCCAGCAGCTTAAAGGGGGCGAGGGGGAACACTGAAGCTTTCTTT,CASSLKGARGNTEAFF
NA,TRBV28,TRBJ1-5,NA,TGTGCCAGCAGCGTAACCTCGCAGGGGCCCGGGCAGCCCCAGCATTTT,CASSVTSQGPGQPQHF
TRBD1,TRBV4-2,TRBJ1-2,NA,TGTGCCAGCAGCCAAGAAACAGGGGGCTTCTATGGCTACACCTTC,CASSQETGGFYGYTF
NA,TRBV7-2,TRBJ1-3,once,TGTGCCAGCAGCTTAGGGTCGGTCTCTGGAAACACCATATATTTT,CASSLGSVSGNTIYF
NA,TRBV7-3,TRBJ2-1,NA,TGTGCCAGCAGCCGGGAGACCTACAATGAGCAGTTCTTC,CASSRETYNEQFF
NA,TRBV6-6,TRBJ1-1,once,TGTGCCAGCAGTTACTTGACGGGTGGCGGCGAAGCCGAAGCTTTCTTT,CASSYLTGGGEAEAFF
NA,TRBV30,TRBJ1-1,NA,TGTGCCTGGAGCAAGATCAGGGTAGGAACTGAAGCTTTCTTT,CAWSKIRVGTEAFF
TRBD1,TRBV5-6,TRBJ1-1,NA,TGTGCCAGCAGCTTGGCCGGCAGGGGGTGGGCTGAAGCTTTCTTT,CASSLAGRGWAEAFF
TRBD2,TRBV7-9,TRBJ2-1,NA,TGTGCCAGCAGCTTGGGCGGGAGGCGATACCTCTACAATGAGCAGTTCTTC,CASSLGGRRYLYNEQFF
NA,TRBV29-1,TRBJ1-1,NA,TGCAGCGTTGAAGATCTGGGAGGGCGGGACACTGAAGCTTTCTTT,CSVEDLGGRDTEAFF
NA,TRBV7-2,TRBJ2-7,NA,TGTGCCAGCAGCTTAGGGGCAGGGCGCCAGTACGAGCAGTACTTC,CASSLGAGRQYEQYF
NA,TRBV7-9,TRBJ1-1,once,TGTGCCAGCAGCTTACAAGCAAACACTGAAGCTTTCTTT,CASSLQANTEAFF
NA,TRBV28,TRBJ2-3,NA,TGTGCCAGCAAGACCGACCGACAGGATACGCAGTATTTT,CASKTDRQDTQYF
NA,TRBV25-1,TRBJ1-3,NA,TGTGCCAGCAGTCAAGACAGCTCTGGAAACACCATATATTTT,CASSQDSSGNTIYF
NA,TRBV7-8,TRBJ1-2,NA,TGTGCCAGCAGCCCACCTGGGGGGGGGCAGATCAATGGCTACACCTTC,CASSPPGGGQINGYTF
NA,TRBV5-1,TRBJ1-2,few,TGCGCCAGCAGCTTGGAGAGATTCGGCTACACCTTC,CASSLERFGYTF
NA,TRBV7-3,TRBJ2-3,NA,TGTGCCAGCAGCTTAAACGCCCTAGCAGATACGCAGTATTTT,CASSLNALADTQYF
TRBD1,TRBV5-4,TRBJ1-2,once,TGTGCCAGCAGCTCGACAGGGAGCTATGGCTACACCTTC,CASSSTGSYGYTF
NA,TRBV30,TRBJ1-4,few,TGTGCCTGGAGTCCGAGTGAAAAACTGTTTTTT,CAWSPSEKLFF
NA,TRBV18,TRBJ2-5,NA,TGTGCCAGCTCACCTCAGTACCAAGAGACCCAGTACTTC,CASSPQYQETQYF
NA,TRBV15,TRBJ1-2,NA,TGTGCCACCAGCAGAGATCGGTCCAGAGGTGGCTACACCTTC,CATSRDRSRGGYTF
NA,TRBV11-3,TRBJ2-7,NA,TGTGCCAGCAGCTTAAACTACGCGGGCTACGAGCAGTACTTC,CASSLNYAGYEQYF
TRBD2,TRBV5-1,TRBJ2-1,NA,TGCGCCAGCAGCTTGGATGCGACTAGCGGGAGTTCCTACAATGAGCAGTTCTTC,CASSLDATSGSSYNEQFF
TRBD2,TRBV7-9,TRBJ2-5,NA,TGTGCCAGCAGCCCCCGACTAGCGGGAGGACCAGAGACCCAGTACTTC,CASSPRLAGGPETQYF
NA,TRBV6-5,TRBJ2-2,NA,TGTGCCAGCACCTCCACAGTTTACACCGGGGAGCTGTTTTTT,CASTSTVYTGELFF